The 16 T cell receptor beta chains presented below share a single source sample, sequenced in a study of T cell repertoires in cytomegalovirus infection (dated by TCRdb to about 2019). Sequenced on an Illumina HiSeq 1500. TCRdb handled the public reads itself, with Q25 trimming in fastp and clone calling in MiXCR, and kept productive beta chains. Under each unique CDR3 protein, matching rows form one entry showing the most common genes and DNA. The sample records 95,000 to 150,000 distinct CDR3 sequences, over 25% of which are singletons. The ten largest clonotypes hold around 54% of the sample. These TCRs are of unknown antigen specificity. Reading the label with the study, this specimen's treatment or condition is: in vitro stimulation with specific CMV peptide epitopes to enrich CMV-specific T cells. Specimen: CD8+ T cells from cultured PBMCs, collected from culture after CMV antigen stimulation. These receptors all stem from a human donor in good health (CMV status not recorded). Some clones in this sample may be carry-over from other donors' samples.

V and J are TRBV12-3 or TRBV12-4 and TRBJ2-3; unclear D gene. The CDR3 consists of 14 residues. V lost 4 bases and J lost 3, with 11 bases in between. CDR3 nucleotides: TGTGCCAGCAGTTCGGCCGGGCCTACAGATACGCAGTATTTT. Its translation: CASSSAGPTDTQYF.

This clonotype appeared once. The CDR3 protein is CASSEALHWVAISSNTEAFF. The CDR3 region has the DNA TGTGCCAGCAGTGAAGCGCTTCATTGGGTGGCGATCTCCTCGAACACTGAAGCTTTCTTT. This rearrangement joins TRBV6-1 to TRBJ1-1; D not certain. Germline assignment: CDR1 MNHNS and CDR2 SASEGT. The CDR3 consists of 20 residues. Trimming left V 0 bases short and J 1 base short, with 24 bases between.

The gene calls are TRBV19 and TRBJ1-4; TRBD1 is a possible D gene (6 bases). Germline CDR1 reads LNHDA; CDR2 reads SQIVND (reference sequence). The CDR3 spans 14 residues. V was cut by 7 bases and J by 6 bases, with 15 bases left in between. This CDR3 is CASTDGGGYEKLFF. CDR3 bases: TGTGCCAGTACCGACGGAGGGGGATATGAAAAACTGTTTTTT.

This sequence joins TRBV6-6 and TRBJ1-1; TRBD1 is a possible D gene (5 bases). V dropped 0 bases and J dropped 4 bases, with 9 bases sitting between them. Germline loops: CDR1 MNHNY, CDR2 SVGAGI (reference sequence). The CDR3 is made up of 14 amino acids. The CDR3 DNA is TGTGCCAGCAGTTACTCGGCAGGGACCACTGAAGCTTTCTTT. Encoded protein: CASSYSAGTTEAFF.

This clonotype was picked up many times. The rearrangement joins TRBV7-9 to TRBJ2-3; D not resolved. V lost 5 bases and J 0 bases, leaving 3 bases between the germline ends. Germline CDR1 SEHNR, CDR2 FQNEAQ (reference sequence). The CDR3 length is 12 residues. The CDR3 bases are TGTGCCAGCAGCGTAAGCACAGATACGCAGTATTTT. Protein: CASSVSTDTQYF.

This clonotype was counted between two and nine times. The rearrangement joins TRBV7-6 to TRBJ2-5; 12 bases are shared with TRBD1. J was trimmed by 8 bases and V by 5 bases; bases with no gene match: 12. CDR1 and CDR2 from the germline V gene are SGHVS and FNYEAQ. CDR3 length: 16 residues. The CDR3 nucleotides are TGTGCCAGCAGCACCGGGACAGGGGGCTCCTCAGTAACCCAGTACTTC. Its translation: CASSTGTGGSSVTQYF.

This clonotype appeared many times. The chain combines TRBV7-2 with TRBJ2-3; no reliable D call. Germline assignment: CDR1 SGHTA and CDR2 FQGNSA. This CDR3 contains 13 residues. Deletions cut 1 base from V and 3 bases from J, with 5 bases between. CDR3 in DNA: TGTGCCAGCAGCTTAGACCCAACAGATACGCAGTATTTT. The encoded protein is CASSLDPTDTQYF.

This clonotype has a handful of counts. The chain links TRBV6-6 to TRBJ2-7; the D is unclear. Germline-derived CDR1 and CDR2 are MNHNY and SVGAGI (reference sequence). V lost 4 bases to trimming and J lost 0 bases, with 10 bases between them. This CDR3 has 14 residues. CDR3 sequence: CASSFAESSYEQYF. The CDR3 DNA is TGTGCCAGCAGTTTCGCGGAAAGCTCCTACGAGCAGTACTTC.

This rearrangement joins TRBV6-2 or TRBV6-3 to TRBJ1-6; 8 nucleotides agree with TRBD1. The CDR3 sequence is 22 residues long. Germline lookup yields CDR1 MNHEY and CDR2 SVGEGT. The junction had 16 bases not matched to a gene; V was cut back by 0 bases and J by 0 bases. Here the CDR3 reads CASSYSMPGTGRKGSYNSPLHF. CDR3 nucleotide sequence: TGTGCCAGCAGTTACTCGATGCCCGGGACAGGACGAAAAGGCTCCTATAATTCACCCCTCCACTTT.

The genes are TRBV7-2 and TRBJ2-7; D is undetermined. V was clipped by 3 bases and J by 0 bases, with 15 bases between them. The CDR3 contains 16 residues. Germline V gene data show CDR1 as SGHTA and CDR2 as FQGNSA. The CDR3 loop is CASSFEKKVYSYEQYF. For the CDR3, the DNA is TGTGCCAGCAGCTTTGAGAAAAAAGTTTACTCCTACGAGCAGTACTTC.

The chain is built from TRBV27 and TRBJ1-6; possible D gene TRBD1, 5 bases. This CDR3 spans 15 amino acids. Germline loops: CDR1 MNHEY, CDR2 SMNVEV (reference sequence). Between the trimmed V and J ends, which lost 4 bases and 7 bases, there was a span of 14 bases. CDR3: CASSSPVRGNSPLHF. CDR3 nucleotide sequence: TGTGCCAGCAGTTCACCAGTCCGGGGCAATTCACCCCTCCACTTT.

This clonotype was picked up many times. The chain has TRBV11-2 and TRBJ1-1; no reliable D call. This CDR3 region has 16 residues. V dropped 0 bases and J dropped 0 bases, with 11 bases sitting between them. Germline V CDR1 and CDR2: SGHAT, FQNNGV. The CDR3 DNA follows: TGTGCCAGCAGCTTAGAAGGCAGATACATGAACACTGAAGCTTTCTTT. This sequence encodes CASSLEGRYMNTEAFF.

The V and J genes are TRBV7-4 and TRBJ2-3; 8 bases are a match to TRBD2. J was trimmed by 4 bases and V by 3 bases; bases with no gene match: 9. The CDR3 consists of 16 residues. Germline V gene lookup returns CDR1 SGHVT and CDR2 SQSDAQ. The CDR3, as DNA: TGTGCCAGCAGCTTTTTATACGGGGGGGCCCCAGATACGCAGTATTTT. Translation gives CASSFLYGGAPDTQYF.

This clonotype was observed a handful of times. The gene calls are TRBV10-2 and TRBJ2-1; D might be TRBD2 (6 bases). This CDR3 spans 16 amino acids. V was cut by 4 bases and J by 0 bases, with 13 bases left in between. Germline CDR1 reads WSHSY; CDR2 reads SAAADI. CDR3 sequence: CASSATRGSSYNEQFF. CDR3 in DNA: TGCGCCAGCAGTGCCACGCGGGGCAGCTCCTACAATGAGCAGTTCTTC.

The chain couples TRBV5-5 to TRBJ2-3; 7 bases map to TRBD1. This CDR3 has 15 residues. Germline CDR1 SGHKS, CDR2 YYEKEE (reference sequence). After removal of 3 bases from V and 5 bases from J, the junction contained 9 bases not matched to a gene. The CDR3 loop reads CASSSGQLEIDTQYF. In nucleotides, the CDR3 is TGTGCCAGCAGCTCGGGACAGCTGGAAATAGATACGCAGTATTTT.

This clonotype has more than one count but fewer than ten. In nucleotides, the CDR3 is TGTGCCAGCAGCTTAGAGGGTATGGGCGAAGGAAAACTGTTTTTT. Translated, it gives CASSLEGMGEGKLFF. J is TRBJ1-4 and V is TRBV7-9, with D unclear. The CDR3 has 15 residues. V lost 1 base, J lost 10 bases, and 16 bases lay in between. The germline V gene has CDR1 SEHNR and CDR2 FQNEAQ (reference sequence).